This T cell receptor (beta chain) was identified during a study of regulatory T cells in long-lasting Graves disease. Study-level results: When disease was persistent, TRBV28, TRBJ1-2 and TRBJ2-5 were the favored segments.

Building of the TCR beta libraries involved iRepertoire HTBI primers and Arm-PCR of CDR3 regions. TCRdb redid the calling of the multiplex PCR reads with MiXCR, one entry per CDR3 protein. The repertoire holds 400,000 to 650,000 distinct CDR3 sequences, 16% seen once, with roughly 25% in the top ten. Documented time point: newly diagnosed GD, antithyroid drugs for less than 3 months. From PBMCs, RNA was extracted and then used to make the TCR library. Trimming shortened V by 7 bases and J by 4 bases, and 20 bases separated the two germline ends. This CDR3 has 15 amino acids. The germline gives CDR1 SGDLS, CDR2 YYNGEE. There are many counts of this clonotype. Its specificity is not known. This same sample was also taken into another study, of T cells in Graves' hyperthyroidism and ophthalmopathy. That paper adds: Disease duration under 2 months; hyperthyroidism patients were aged 18 to 65. The study excluded patients with uncontrolled infection, other autoimmune disease, pregnancy or lactation.

The source of this sequence is a woman aged 35-65 years with Graves disease. The source was peripheral blood mononuclear cells (PBMCs), collected at new diagnosis, from a patient treated with antithyroid drugs. V and J are TRBV9 and TRBJ1-1; D possibly corresponds to TRBD1 (6 bases). Here the CDR3 reads CASRPGGAGGTEAFF. The CDR3, as DNA: TGTGCCAGCCGCCCGGGGGGGGCTGGCGGCACTGAAGCTTTCTTT. The complete variable domain, with remaining parts taken from reference TRBV9 and TRBJ1-1, reads DSGVTQTPKHLITATGQRVTLRCSPRSGDLSVYWYQQSLDQGLQFLIQYYNGEERAKGNILERFSAQQFPDLHSELNLSSLELGDSALYFCASRPGGAGGTEAFFGQGTRLTVV.